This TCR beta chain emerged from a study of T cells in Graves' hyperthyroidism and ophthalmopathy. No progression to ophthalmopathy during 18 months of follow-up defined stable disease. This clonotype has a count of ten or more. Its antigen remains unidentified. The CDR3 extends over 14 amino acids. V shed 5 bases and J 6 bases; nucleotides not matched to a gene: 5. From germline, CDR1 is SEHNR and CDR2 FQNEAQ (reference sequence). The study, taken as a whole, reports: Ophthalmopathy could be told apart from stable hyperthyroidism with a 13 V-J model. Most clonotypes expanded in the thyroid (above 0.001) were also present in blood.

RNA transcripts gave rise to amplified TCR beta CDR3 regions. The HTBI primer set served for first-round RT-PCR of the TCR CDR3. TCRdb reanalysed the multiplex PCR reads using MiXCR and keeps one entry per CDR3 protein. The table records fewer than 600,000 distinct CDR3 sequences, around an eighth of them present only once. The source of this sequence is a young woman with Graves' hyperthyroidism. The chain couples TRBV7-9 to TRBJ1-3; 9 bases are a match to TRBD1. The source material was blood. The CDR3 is CASSEDRGTNTIYF. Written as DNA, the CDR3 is TGTGCCAGCAGCGAGGACAGGGGAACAAACACCATATATTTT.